Described below is a single T cell receptor beta chain sequence and its context. Its target is unknown. Germline V gene sequence: CDR1 PRHDT, CDR2 FYEKMQ (reference sequence). The CDR3 runs to 20 residues. After removal of 4 bases from V and 1 base from J, the junction contained 20 bases not matched to a gene. The record originates from a study of T cells in localized non-small cell lung cancer. Points from the study as a whole: Paired adjacent lung recovered a median roughly 50 of the top 100 tumor clones. Higher T cell density in the blood was associated with longer overall survival, whereas higher adjacent-lung clonality associated with shorter survival.

TCRdb's table, derived via immunoSEQ multiplex PCR, lists solely in-frame clones and lacks some. This table has about 45,000 clones, around nine tenths appearing once. The chain recombines TRBV13 with TRBJ2-3; 7 bases fit TRBD2. The clonotype was recovered from a woman between 35 and 75 years old with stage II lung adenocarcinoma. The material sequenced was PBMCs, taken before any cancer treatment. In DNA form, the CDR3 reads TGTGCCAGCAGCTCTTATCGCGGGACTACTGACAACTTACGCACAGATACGCAGTATTTT. Translation gives CASSSYRGTTDNLRTDTQYF.